This T cell receptor (beta chain) originates from a study of blood T cell repertoires in COVID-19 (dated by TCRdb to 2020 to 2021). Notes on the research overall: Samples from collaborators originated in the United States, Italy and Spain and spanned both the acute and convalescent phases of COVID-19. Where available, HLA class I and class II types were taken from metadata supplied by the sample provider and were not determined by assay-based typing. The material from the prospective study consisted of cDNA or gDNA derived from T cells, B-cell-depleted T cells, or PBMCs. Deeply sampled blood TCRbeta repertoires from subjects exposed to, actively infected with, or recovered from COVID-19 were included in the dataset. The samples were drawn from the first 160 participants of the ongoing ImmuneRACE study and from under 1,500 subjects provided by 6 global collaborators. A freely available public database, intended as a resource for researchers studying the immune response to SARS-CoV-2, is where the repertoires were released. Sample metadata almost always included a de-identified subject ID, COVID-19 status, age in years and sex.

Participants in the prospective study were aged about 18 to 95 years, lived in about two dozen United States geographic areas, and enrolled through a virtual design. To assign participants to cohorts, the prospective study relied on clinical history that participants themselves reported in a screening survey and a study questionnaire. ImmuneRACE Cohort 3 recovered participants were defined by two consecutive negative NP/OP PCR tests, healthcare professional clearance, or symptom resolution. In the prospective study, whole blood, serum and a nasopharyngeal or oropharyngeal swab were collected from each participant by mobile phlebotomists. Prospective study participants could optionally give additional blood draws and questionnaires over an approximately 2-month period. Prospective study blood samples were shipped either frozen or at room temperature before DNA extraction. Based on the germline V gene, the CDR1 and CDR2 sequences are SGHRS and YFSETQ. The CDR3 numbers 15 residues from cysteine through phenylalanine. CDR3 DNA is the only sequence kept; it has 45 bases, read in frame from the first base. From V the trimming removes 5 bases and from J it removes 3 bases, while the gene matches leave 9 bases of the junction unaccounted for.

Worth noting for this clone: Its antigen is not yet known. No quality values exist for individual bases; no much larger clone is one base distant.

Study-wide conclusions, independent of this receptor: How much clinical and demographic metadata was included differed by source and by participant, and the metadata was provided uncurated.

TCRbeta CDR3 regions were amplified from genomic DNA by means of the immunoSEQ Assay, a bias-controlled multiplex PCR. The paper's data handling went like this. The number of nucleated cells in each sample was estimated by amplification of reference gene primers within the assay. To quantify the absolute abundance of each unique TCRbeta CDR3 rearrangement, sequence reads were collapsed and filtered. For each sample, productive Simpson clonality was calculated as the square root of Simpson's diversity index over productive rearrangements. TCRdb retrieved this table from immuneACCESS and kept in-frame rearrangements only. Not all clones are present; in checked studies, unresolved V genes account for under half, and no reason is known for the remainder. The D gene and trimming were derived from the DNA, and the V and J assignments and clone size from that table. A total of 250,000 to 300,000 clones appear in this sample, over 75% of them only once. The top ten constitute about 16% of the sample.

The source of this sequence is a young man who had recovered from COVID-19. Sequencing used PBMCs or T cells enriched from blood (not recorded which). The V and J segments used are TRBV5-1 and TRBJ2-3, with 7 bases aligning to TRBD2. The DNA sequence reads TGCGCCAGCAGTTATGAGACTAGCAGAACAGATACGCAGTATTTT. The resulting protein is CASSYETSRTDTQYF. Beyond the CDR3, the reference TRBV5-1 and TRBJ2-3 genes provide the residues; the full variable domain reads: KAGVTQTPRYLIKTRGQQVTLSCSPISGHRSVSWYQQTPGQGLQFLFEYFSETQRNKGNFPGRFSGRQFSNSRSEMNVSTLELGDSALYLCASSYETSRTDTQYFGPGTRLTVL.